Given below is one T cell receptor beta chain in context. Its specificity is unknown. Produced via immunoSEQ multiplex PCR; TCRdb's table is partial and in-frame only. The top ten hold about 14% of the sample, which has fewer than 50,000 clones, over 60% seen once. This entry belongs to a study of cytotoxic CD8 clonotypes in ibrutinib-treated CLL. Across the study: Productive templates per sample averaged approximately 250,000; productive rearrangements, some 99,000. Study results and limitations: Public clonotypes occurred uncommonly; on treatment, they contracted or remained stable. Clonality rose at ibrutinib response, held steady in sustained remission, and fell toward baseline at progression.

The sequence derives from a human donor with chronic lymphocytic leukemia. Sequencing was performed on PBMCs, taken after 12 months of ibrutinib treatment.

CDR3 amino acids: CASSVDLNTEAFF. The CDR3 DNA reads TGTGCCAGCAGCGTAGATCTGAACACTGAAGCTTTCTTT. The V and J genes are TRBV9 and TRBJ1-1, with D uncertain. CDR1 SGDLS and CDR2 YYNGEE come from the germline V gene. V shed 0 bases and J shed 0 bases, with 3 bases lying between them. CDR3 size: 13 residues. The whole variable domain, remainder taken from reference TRBV9 and TRBJ1-1, is DSGVTQTPKHLITATGQRVTLRCSPRSGDLSVYWYQQSLDQGLQFLIQYYNGEERAKGNILERFSAQQFPDLHSELNLSSLELGDSALYFCASSVDLNTEAFFGQGTRLTVV.